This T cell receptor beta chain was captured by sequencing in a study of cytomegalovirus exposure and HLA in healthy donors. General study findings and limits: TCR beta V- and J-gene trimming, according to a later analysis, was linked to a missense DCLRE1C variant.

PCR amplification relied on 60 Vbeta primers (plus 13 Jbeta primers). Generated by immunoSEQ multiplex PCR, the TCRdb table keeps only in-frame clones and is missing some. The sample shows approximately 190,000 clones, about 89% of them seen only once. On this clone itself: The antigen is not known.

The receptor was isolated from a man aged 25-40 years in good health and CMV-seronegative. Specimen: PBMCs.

In DNA form, the CDR3 reads TGTGCCAGCAGCCCTAGGGGTGGGGCGATCAGCTATGGCTACACCTTC. Translating gives CASSPRGGAISYGYTF. This chain joins TRBV7-6 and TRBJ1-2, with D possibly being TRBD1 (5 bases). V lost 5 bases to trimming and J lost 4 bases, with 20 bases between them. Germline CDR1 and CDR2: SGHVS and FNYEAQ. This CDR3 spans 16 amino acids.